This TCR beta chain was recorded in a study of spatial heterogeneity in lung cancer. Time point here: sample taken at primary tumor resection. Sequencing was performed on whole RNA extracted from tumor and nontumor lung tissue, or from frozen PBMC, and the material was left unsorted. The donors were about 72 patients with non-small cell lung cancer that was early-stage and untreated. TCRdb fed the 5' RACE reads into MiXCR, producing one record per CDR3 protein. The table has about 6,100 distinct CDR3 sequences, around 13% seen once. Specimen: normal lung tissue next to the tumor, collected at surgery. The sequence was collected from a male donor with early-stage non-small cell lung cancer.

In nucleotides, the CDR3 is TGTGCCAGCTCAAGGGACACTGAAGCTTTCTTT. This sequence encodes CASSRDTEAFF. This chain joins TRBV18 and TRBJ1-1; unclear D gene. Trimming took 5 bases from V and 3 from J, leaving 4 bases between them. The germline gives CDR1 KGHSH, CDR2 LQKENI. The CDR3 length is 11 residues.